This T cell receptor (beta chain) is drawn from a study of blood T cell repertoires in COVID-19. Study summary: Acute and convalescent COVID-19 samples came from the United States, Italy and Spain.

TCRdb's copy holds only in-frame clones and misses some; the assay was immunoSEQ multiplex PCR. The table records 250,000 to 300,000 clones, 87% of them present only once. The CDR3 contains 13 residues. Germline values: CDR1 SGHDN, CDR2 FVKESK. The V segment lost 6 bases and the J segment 14 bases; nucleotides outside the gene matches: 15. V is TRBV14 and J is TRBJ1-2, with TRBD1 identical over 7 bases. The sequenced material came from peripheral blood. This TCR derives from a woman aged 40 to 50 who had recovered from COVID-19. In DNA, the CDR3 is TGTGCCAGCAGTCTACTCTTTACAGGGGCACAGACCTTC. Its protein is CASSLLFTGAQTF. Supplemented by reference TRBV14 and TRBJ1-2, the full variable domain reads EAGVTQFPSHSVIEKGQTVTLRCDPISGHDNLYWYRRVMGKEIKFLLHFVKESKQDESGMPNNRFLAERTGGTYSTLKVQPAELEDSGVYFCASSLLFTGAQTFGSGTRLTVV.